The 5 T cell receptor beta chains below come from one sample, sequenced in a study of blood T cell repertoires in COVID-19. Measured with immunoSEQ multiplex PCR; TCRdb has only the in-frame clones, and not every one. The repertoire holds over 75,000 clones, approximately 82% seen once, with about 9.4% in the top ten. The sequencing sample was made of peripheral blood. The source is a man between 65 and 80 years old with acute or convalescent COVID-19.

This clone was seen just once. The V and J genes are TRBV7-8 and TRBJ2-7; unclear D gene. CDR1 and CDR2 from the germline V gene are SGHVS and FQNEAQ. With 3 bases removed from V and 3 bases from J, the gap between germline ends came to 12 bases. The CDR3 is made up of 14 amino acids. CDR3 nucleotide sequence: TGTGCCAGCAGCTTTTGGAGCAATAGCTACGAGCAGTACTTC. Protein sequence: CASSFWSNSYEQYF.

The CDR3 loop reads CASSQEFSVMNEQFF. CDR3 nucleotide sequence: TGCGCCAGCAGCCAAGAATTCTCGGTAATGAATGAGCAGTTCTTC. V and J are TRBV4-3 and TRBJ2-1; D is unclear. Germline values: CDR1 LGHNA, CDR2 YSLEER. The CDR3 extends over 15 amino acids. The V end lost 0 bases, the J end lost 7 bases, and 13 bases lay between the germline ends.

This clone was seen more than once but under ten times. V and J are TRBV24-1 and TRBJ2-1, with D hard to call. The CDR3 extends over 17 amino acids. Germline assignment: CDR1 KGHDR and CDR2 SFDVKD. V lost 3 bases and J lost 0, with 14 bases in between. The CDR3 here is CATSDSATWSSYNEQFF. For the CDR3, the DNA is TGTGCCACCAGTGATAGCGCCACTTGGAGCTCCTACAATGAGCAGTTCTTC.

J is TRBJ1-6 and V is TRBV19; 9 positions agree with TRBD1. Germline V gene sequence: CDR1 LNHDA, CDR2 SQIVND (reference sequence). The CDR3 covers 15 residues. The junction had 10 bases not matched to a gene; V was cut back by 7 bases and J by 9 bases. The CDR3 loop is CASTRDRDASSPLHF. DNA for the CDR3: TGTGCCAGTACTCGGGACAGGGATGCCTCTTCACCCCTCCACTTT.

The chain has TRBV7-2 and TRBJ1-6; 7 bases are a match to TRBD1. The CDR3 totals 15 residues. Losses at the gene ends were 2 bases for V and 7 bases for J; bases not matched to a gene: 5. Germline assignment: CDR1 SGHTA and CDR2 FQGNSA. DNA of the CDR3: TGTGCCAGCAGCTTACCACAGGGGTTGAATTCACCCCTCCACTTT. Its protein is CASSLPQGLNSPLHF.